The 26 T cell receptor beta chains listed next were all sequenced from one sample in a study of beta chain features in type 1 diabetes. Study findings and constraints: Moderate yet significant TCRB CDR3 shortening was seen in Type 1 diabetes patients in all four CD4+ subsets.

Antigen specificity for these receptors is unknown. Sequencing targeted expressed TCRB transcripts, as all isolated RNA had been reverse transcribed. This table comes from immunoSEQ multiplex PCR, and its TCRdb copy is limited to in-frame clones, with some not included. Among some 240,000 clones listed, 16% were seen once. Sample: naive CD4+ T cells from blood. Receptor source: a man aged 25-40 years with type 1 diabetes.

The chain has TRBV7-9 and TRBJ2-1; 9 bases match TRBD2. The germline V gene encodes CDR1 SEHNR and CDR2 FQNEAQ (reference sequence). The CDR3 runs 16 residues. Trimming took 6 bases from V and 0 from J; bases not matched to a gene: 6. The CDR3 DNA reads TGTGCCAGCAGGATCCTAGCGGGGAGCTCCTACAATGAGCAGTTCTTC. It codes for CASRILAGSSYNEQFF. Variable domain in full (rest from reference TRBV7-9 and TRBJ2-1): DTGVSQNPRHKITKRGQNVTFRCDPISEHNRLYWYRQTLGQGPEFLTYFQNEAQLEKSRLLSDRFSAERPKGSFSTLEIQRTEQGDSAMYLCASRILAGSSYNEQFFGPGTRLTVL.

This clone was detected only a few times. This chain connects TRBV4-3 to TRBJ2-6; tentatively, D is TRBD2 (6 bases). CDR3 length equals 18 residues. The V gene's germline CDR1 is LGHNA and CDR2 YSLEER. V lost 0 bases to trimming and J lost 0 bases, with 12 bases between them. The CDR3 DNA is TGCGCCAGCAGCCAAGAACAGGCGGGGAGCTCTGGGGCCAACGTCCTGACTTTC. Translated, it gives CASSQEQAGSSGANVLTF.

CDR3 in amino acids: CSVLKDQETQYF. In DNA, the CDR3 is TGCAGCGTCCTAAAGGACCAAGAGACCCAGTACTTC. The chain links TRBV29-1 to TRBJ2-5, with D uncertain. V gave up 6 bases and J gave up 0 bases, with 8 bases separating them. The CDR3 covers 12 residues. The germline V gene encodes CDR1 SQVTM and CDR2 ANQGSEA.

This clone was detected a few times. The chain uses TRBV5-1 and TRBJ1-5, with 7 bases that match TRBD1. The germline V gene encodes CDR1 SGHRS and CDR2 YFSETQ. This CDR3 comprises 15 residues. Trimming at V came to 0 bases and at J to 5 bases, leaving 5 bases not matched to a gene. The CDR3: CASSLGQGFHQPQHF. DNA of the CDR3: TGCGCCAGCAGCTTGGGACAGGGTTTTCATCAGCCCCAGCATTTT.

The chain links TRBV15 to TRBJ2-1, with D unresolved. V lost 4 bases, J lost 7 bases, and 8 bases lay in between. Germline V gene sequence: CDR1 LNHNV, CDR2 YYDKDF (reference sequence). The CDR3 covers 12 residues. The CDR3 sequence: CATSNPRNEQFF. The CDR3 DNA is TGTGCCACCAGCAACCCCCGGAATGAGCAGTTCTTC.

The J gene is TRBJ2-1, the V gene TRBV7-9; D call uncertain. Germline-derived CDR1 and CDR2 are SEHNR and FQNEAQ (reference sequence). This CDR3 region has 12 residues. V lost 1 base and J lost 10, with 8 bases in between. The CDR3, as DNA: TGTGCCAGCAGCTTAGTGAGCAGCGAGCAGTTCTTC. It is translated as CASSLVSSEQFF.

This clone was found a few times. This chain joins TRBV7-3 and TRBJ2-5, with 15 positions matching TRBD2. Unmatched junction bases numbered 6, after V lost 5 bases and J lost 5 bases. The CDR3 sequence is 16 residues long. Germline CDR1 is SGHTA and CDR2 is FQGTGA. CDR3 DNA: TGTGCCAGCAGCCTCGGACTAGCGGGAGGGAAGGAGACCCAGTACTTC. Protein product: CASSLGLAGGKETQYF.

The genes are TRBV11-2 and TRBJ2-5, with 8 bases fitting TRBD1. Trimming cost V 3 bases and J 5 bases; bases outside gene matches: 5. Germline values: CDR1 SGHAT, CDR2 FQNNGV. The CDR3 consists of 14 residues. The CDR3 here is CASSLSGGWETQYF. CDR3 coding DNA: TGTGCCAGCAGCTTGTCAGGGGGCTGGGAGACCCAGTACTTC.

There are a few counts of this clone. This rearrangement joins TRBV25-1 to TRBJ1-3; D not resolved. The CDR3 sequence is 14 residues long. V dropped 4 bases and J dropped 0 bases, with 7 bases sitting between them. The germline gives CDR1 MGHDK, CDR2 SYGVNS. CDR3 sequence: CASSGGISGNTIYF. CDR3 sequence (DNA): TGTGCCAGCAGTGGTGGAATCTCTGGAAACACCATATATTTT.

The chain recombines TRBV28 with TRBJ2-2, with 7 bases matching TRBD1. The CDR3 is 16 residues long. The germline V gene encodes CDR1 MDHEN and CDR2 SYDVKM. V lost 5 bases and J lost 4; bases outside the gene matches: 10. CDR3 coding DNA: TGTGCCAGCAGTACAAACAGGGGTTCTGTCACCGGGGAGCTGTTTTTT. Protein: CASSTNRGSVTGELFF. The variable domain in full, completed from reference TRBV28 and TRBJ2-2, reads DVKVTQSSRYLVKRTGEKVFLECVQDMDHENMFWYRQDPGLGLRLIYFSYDVKMKEKGDIPEGYSVSREKKERFSLILESASTNQTSMYLCASSTNRGSVTGELFFGEGSRLTVL.

The chain employs TRBV6-1 and TRBJ2-7; D gene ambiguous. CDR1 MNHNS and CDR2 SASEGT come from the germline V gene. V lost 4 bases, J lost 2 bases, and 9 bases lay in between. The CDR3 sequence is 13 residues long. The CDR3 reads CASSAARAYEQYF. The CDR3 bases are TGTGCCAGCAGTGCCGCCCGGGCCTACGAGCAGTACTTC.

The chain couples TRBV18 to TRBJ2-5; 10 positions agree with TRBD2. V gave up 3 bases and J gave up 1 base; unmatched junction bases: 5. In germline, CDR1 is KGHSH, CDR2 LQKENI. This CDR3 has 16 residues. The CDR3: CASSPRLAGLQETQYF. CDR3 sequence (DNA): TGTGCCAGCTCACCCAGACTAGCGGGCCTCCAAGAGACCCAGTACTTC.

The CDR3 spells CSVRRRLSDINEQFF. In DNA form, the CDR3 reads TGCAGCGTTCGCCGAAGGCTATCGGATATCAATGAGCAGTTCTTC. The rearrangement uses TRBV29-1 and TRBJ2-1; no reliable D call. V lost 5 bases, J lost 6 bases, and 20 bases lay in between. CDR1 SQVTM and CDR2 ANQGSEA come from the germline V gene. The CDR3 covers 15 residues.

There are a few counts of this clone. This chain uses TRBV30 with TRBJ1-2; 9 bases are a match to TRBD1. From germline, CDR1 is GTSNPN and CDR2 SVGIG (reference sequence). V lost 5 bases to trimming and J lost 6 bases; unmatched junction nucleotides: 4. The CDR3 covers 12 residues. CDR3 DNA: TGTGCCTGGGGACAGGGGCTTCATGGCTACACCTTC. This gives the protein CAWGQGLHGYTF.

This clone was picked up a small number of times. The V and J genes are TRBV7-3 and TRBJ2-5; a possible D gene is TRBD2 (5 bases). From germline, CDR1 is SGHTA and CDR2 FQGTGA. V lost 4 bases, J lost 5 bases, and 14 bases lay in between. The CDR3 is made up of 14 amino acids. The DNA for the CDR3 is TGTGCCAGCAGCTCCCACACTAGTTGGGAGACCCAGTACTTC. This gives the protein CASSSHTSWETQYF.

The chain employs TRBV11-2 and TRBJ2-1, with a possible D match to TRBD2 (5 bases). With 5 bases removed from V and 0 bases from J, the gap between germline ends came to 17 bases. CDR3 length: 17 residues. Germline V lookup: CDR1 SGHAT, CDR2 FQNNGV. The CDR3 is CASSPSYSVSSYNEQFF. Written as DNA, the CDR3 is TGTGCCAGCAGCCCGTCGTATAGCGTGAGCTCCTACAATGAGCAGTTCTTC.

The chain combines TRBV25-1 with TRBJ2-2, with a tentative D call TRBD2 (5 bases). The germline V gene encodes CDR1 MGHDK and CDR2 SYGVNS. The germline V and J ends were trimmed by 5 bases and 3 bases, with 19 bases remaining between them. CDR3 length: 17 residues. CDR3 in amino acids: CASSTSGSGRDTGELFF. The CDR3 bases are TGTGCCAGCAGTACCTCGGGGAGCGGCCGGGACACCGGGGAGCTGTTTTTT.

The gene calls are TRBV29-1 and TRBJ1-4, with TRBD1 identical over 9 bases. The V and J ends lost 0 bases and 8 bases, in that order; junction bases with no gene match: 7. This CDR3 region has 15 residues. Looked up from germline, CDR1 is SQVTM and CDR2 is ANQGSEA. The CDR3 here is CSVEDAGQGREKLFF. CDR3 DNA: TGCAGCGTTGAAGACGCGGGACAGGGAAGGGAAAAACTGTTTTTT.

This clone was seen only a few times. One junction end does not reproduce the germline sequence, and a read error may be involved. V is TRBV2 and J is TRBJ1-4; D is unresolved. Germline CDR1 SNHLY, CDR2 FYNNEI. The CDR3 runs 13 residues. The CDR3 region is CASSEGPFTTRAF. The CDR3 coding sequence is TGTGCCAGCAGTGAAGGTCCCTTTACAACGCGGGCTTTT. Based on the CDR3 plus reference TRBV2 and TRBJ1-4, the full variable domain is EPEVTQTPSHQVTQMGQEVILRCVPISNHLYFYWYRQILGQKVEFLVSFYNNEISEKSEIFDDQFSVERPDGSNFTLKIRSTKLEDSAMYFCASSEGPFTTRAFGSGTQLSVL.

V gene TRBV13 combines with J gene TRBJ2-7; TRBD2 agrees at 11 bases. This CDR3 spans 16 amino acids. CDR1 and CDR2 (germline): PRHDT, FYEKMQ (reference sequence). V shed 5 bases, J shed 2 bases, and the junction held 8 bases outside the gene matches. This CDR3 reads CASSTTIAGGTYEQYF. Here the CDR3 DNA reads TGTGCCAGCAGCACAACTATAGCGGGAGGGACCTACGAGCAGTACTTC.

The gene calls are TRBV5-1 and TRBJ2-5; D gene unclear. CDR1 is SGHRS and CDR2 is YFSETQ in the germline V gene. Trimming removed 4 bases from V and 1 base from J, with 14 bases in between. This CDR3 is 15 amino acids long. The CDR3 protein is CASSGRPNPQETQYF. As DNA, the CDR3 is TGCGCCAGCAGCGGTCGGCCAAATCCCCAAGAGACCCAGTACTTC.

This clone was observed a handful of times. The chain joins TRBV30 to TRBJ2-3; 8 bases align to TRBD2. Germline loops: CDR1 GTSNPN, CDR2 SVGIG (reference sequence). V gave up 2 bases and J gave up 0 bases; unmatched junction bases: 10. The CDR3 runs 17 residues. The CDR3 DNA is TGTGCCTGGAGTCGGACCCGACTAGCGCGTAGCACAGATACGCAGTATTTT. Translated, it gives CAWSRTRLARSTDTQYF.

This clone has ten or more counts. The chain couples TRBV7-9 to TRBJ2-7; D unresolved. Germline loops: CDR1 SEHNR, CDR2 FQNEAQ (reference sequence). Trimming shortened V by 5 bases and J by 13 bases, and 21 bases separated the two germline ends. This CDR3 is 13 amino acids long. CDR3 bases: TGTGCCAGCAGCCAATCTGCTGGACGAGAAGGTTACTTC. Amino acid sequence: CASSQSAGREGYF.

In this sample, this clone turned up a few times. The V and J genes are TRBV28 and TRBJ2-7; D call uncertain. The V gene lost 7 bases and the J gene lost 5 bases, with 15 bases spanning the gap. Germline lookup yields CDR1 MDHEN and CDR2 SYDVKM. The CDR3 is made up of 13 amino acids. DNA for the CDR3: TGTGCCAGCAATTCAGAACCTAAGGACGAGCAGTACTTC. This sequence encodes CASNSEPKDEQYF.

There are a few counts of this clone. The CDR3 protein is CSVQGAGTDTQYF. In nucleotides, the CDR3 is TGCAGCGTCCAGGGGGCGGGCACAGATACGCAGTATTTT. This chain connects TRBV29-1 to TRBJ2-3; 8 bases align to TRBD1. The ends lost 6 bases at V and 1 base at J; junction bases unmatched: 3. The germline CDR1 and CDR2 sequences are SQVTM and ANQGSEA. The CDR3 has 13 residues.

The CDR3: CAWSTGNLIGYTF. The DNA for the CDR3 is TGTGCCTGGAGTACAGGGAATTTGATTGGCTACACCTTC. The chain carries TRBV30 and TRBJ1-2, with a weak D call TRBD1 (6 bases). The CDR3 has 13 residues. Trimming removed 2 bases from V and 7 bases from J, with 14 bases in between. CDR1 and CDR2 (germline): GTSNPN, SVGIG (reference sequence).